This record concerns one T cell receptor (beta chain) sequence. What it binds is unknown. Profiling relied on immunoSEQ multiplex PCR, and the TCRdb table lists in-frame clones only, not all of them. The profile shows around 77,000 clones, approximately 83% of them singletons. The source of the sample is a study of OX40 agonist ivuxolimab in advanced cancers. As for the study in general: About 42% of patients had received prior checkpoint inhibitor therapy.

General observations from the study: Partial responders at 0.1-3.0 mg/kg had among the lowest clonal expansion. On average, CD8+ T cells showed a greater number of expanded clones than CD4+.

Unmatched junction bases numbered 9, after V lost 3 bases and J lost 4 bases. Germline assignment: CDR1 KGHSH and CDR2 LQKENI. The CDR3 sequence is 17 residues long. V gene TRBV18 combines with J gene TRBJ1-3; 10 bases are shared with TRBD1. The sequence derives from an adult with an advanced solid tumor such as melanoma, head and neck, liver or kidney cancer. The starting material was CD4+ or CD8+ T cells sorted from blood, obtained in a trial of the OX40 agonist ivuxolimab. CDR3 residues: CASSPQGTGALGNTIYF. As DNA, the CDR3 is TGTGCCAGCTCACCTCAGGGGACAGGGGCCCTCGGAAACACCATATATTTT. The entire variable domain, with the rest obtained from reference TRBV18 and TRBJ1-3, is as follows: NAGVMQNPRHLVRRRGQEARLRCSPMKGHSHVYWYRQLPEEGLKFMVYLQKENIIDESGMPKERFSAEFPKEGPSILRIQQVVRGDSAAYFCASSPQGTGALGNTIYFGEGSWLTVV.